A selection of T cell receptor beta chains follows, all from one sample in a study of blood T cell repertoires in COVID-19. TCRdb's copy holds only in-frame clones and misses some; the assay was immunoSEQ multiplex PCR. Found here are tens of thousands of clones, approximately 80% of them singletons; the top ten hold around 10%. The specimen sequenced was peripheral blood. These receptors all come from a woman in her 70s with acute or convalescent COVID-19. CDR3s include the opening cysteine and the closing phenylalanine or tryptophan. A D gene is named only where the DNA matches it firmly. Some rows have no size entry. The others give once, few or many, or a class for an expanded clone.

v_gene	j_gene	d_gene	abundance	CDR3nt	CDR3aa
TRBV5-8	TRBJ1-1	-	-	TGTGCCAGCAGCCTCGGACAAACGTACACTGAAGCTTTCTTT	CASSLGQTYTEAFF
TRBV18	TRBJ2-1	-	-	TGTGCCAGCTCACTTAAGGGGGATGAGCAGTTCTTC	CASSLKGDEQFF
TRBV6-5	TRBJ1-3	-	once	TGTGCCAGCAGTCGGGGGGCTGGAAACACCATATATTTT	CASSRGAGNTIYF
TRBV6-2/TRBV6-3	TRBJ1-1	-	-	TGTGCCAGCAGTTACTCGGGGGGAAGGGCTTTCTTT	CASSYSGGRAFF
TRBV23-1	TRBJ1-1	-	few	TGCGCCAGCAGCCGACACTCGGATAGGACTGAAGCTTTCTTT	CASSRHSDRTEAFF
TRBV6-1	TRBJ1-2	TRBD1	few	TGTGCCAGCAGTGAACCGAAGACAGGGGCAGGCTATGGCTACACCTTC	CASSEPKTGAGYGYTF
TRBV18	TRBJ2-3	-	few	TGTGCCAGCTCACCACCTACGGCAGATACGCAGTATTTT	CASSPPTADTQYF
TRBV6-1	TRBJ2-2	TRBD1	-	TGTGCCAGCAGTGACCGAACAGGGGTCGGGGAGCTGTTTTTT	CASSDRTGVGELFF
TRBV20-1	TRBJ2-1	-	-	TGCAGTGCTAGTCCCGCCTACAATGAGCAGTTCTTC	CSASPAYNEQFF
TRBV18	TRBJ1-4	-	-	TGTGCCAGCTCACCACCGGCAGGCCCTGAAAAACTGTTTTTT	CASSPPAGPEKLFF
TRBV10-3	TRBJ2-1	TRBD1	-	TGTGCCATCACCGGCCGGGGACAGGGCAATGAGCAGTTCTTC	CAITGRGQGNEQFF
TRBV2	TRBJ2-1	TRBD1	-	TGTGCCAGCAGTGGACAGGGACCCTACAATGAGCAGTTCTTC	CASSGQGPYNEQFF
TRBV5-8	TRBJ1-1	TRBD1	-	TGTGCCAGCAGCTATGGGCAGGGGGCAAGTGAGGAGGCTTTCTTT	CASSYGQGASEEAFF
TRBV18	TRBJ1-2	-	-	TGTGCCAGCTCACGTCCCGGGTATGGCTACACCTTC	CASSRPGYGYTF
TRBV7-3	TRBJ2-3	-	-	TGTGCCAGCAGCTTCCTGCCGGGTAGCACAGATACGCAGTATTTT	CASSFLPGSTDTQYF
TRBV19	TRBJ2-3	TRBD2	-	TGTGCCAGTAGTATCCAGCGGGGGGCTGGCACAGATACGCAGTATTTT	CASSIQRGAGTDTQYF
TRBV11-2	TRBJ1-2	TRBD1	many	TGTGCCAGCAGCTTACAGGGGGACTATGGCTACACCTTC	CASSLQGDYGYTF